Below are 5 T cell receptor beta chains sequenced from a single sample in a study of T cells in Graves' hyperthyroidism and ophthalmopathy (dated by TCRdb to about 2019). Library prep was done by multiplex PCR. The sequencing machine was an Illumina HiSeq 2000. The TCR beta CDR3 regions were amplified from the RNA transcripts. The TCR CDR3 was subjected to a first round of RT-PCR using the HTBI primer set and the Qiagen OneStep RT-PCR kit. TCRdb trimmed public reads at Q25 via fastp, called clones via MiXCR and kept in-frame beta chains. Identical CDR3 protein sequences are pooled into one entry, listed with their most common genes and DNA. This sample comprises roughly 260,000 distinct CDR3 sequences, 14% to 15% of them detected only once. The ten top clones hold approximately 12% of the sample. Sequencing used blood. All receptors derive from a woman between 40 and 55 years old with Graves' hyperthyroidism that later progressed to Graves' ophthalmopathy.

The chain links TRBV5-1 to TRBJ2-3; possible D gene TRBD2, 6 bases. CDR3 length: 16 residues. Germline V gives CDR1 SGHRS, CDR2 YFSETQ. The ends were cut back, 3 bases at V and 1 base at J, with 15 bases in the middle. CDR3 amino acids: CASSSVRDGGTDTQYF. DNA of the CDR3: TGCGCCAGCAGCTCCGTGCGGGACGGGGGCACAGATACGCAGTATTTT.

This clonotype appeared a few times. This sequence joins TRBV18 and TRBJ2-5, with 13 bases aligning to TRBD2. There are 15 residues in the CDR3. CDR1 and CDR2 from the germline V gene are KGHSH and LQKENI. The trim removed 3 bases at V and 3 bases at J, leaving 1 base unmatched. The CDR3 DNA reads as TGTGCCAGCTCACCGGGGACTAGCGGGAAAGAGACCCAGTACTTC. Its translation is CASSPGTSGKETQYF.

The chain recombines TRBV19 with TRBJ1-2; D not resolved. The V and J ends lost 5 bases and 6 bases respectively, with 16 bases between them. Germline-derived CDR1 and CDR2 are LNHDA and SQIVND (reference sequence). CDR3 length equals 14 residues. The CDR3 protein is CASSLHGEKNGYTF. In DNA, the CDR3 is TGTGCCAGTAGTCTCCACGGGGAAAAGAATGGCTACACCTTC.

This clonotype was recorded once. A read error may explain this, as a much larger clone is one base away. The chain is built from TRBV20-1 and TRBJ1-2; no clear D gene. V lost 0 bases, J lost 7 bases, and 12 bases lay in between. The germline V gene has CDR1 DFQATT and CDR2 SNEGSKA (reference sequence). CDR3 length: 13 residues. The CDR3 DNA follows: TGCAGTGCTAGAGATATTTCTGGTTCTGGCTACACCTTC. Translation: CSARDISGSGYTF.

This clonotype was seen ten or more times. The chain couples TRBV6-5 to TRBJ1-2; D is possibly TRBD1 (5 bases). V lost 0 bases and J lost 0, with 11 bases in between. The CDR3 extends over 16 amino acids. Germline lookup yields CDR1 MNHEY and CDR2 SVGAGI. This CDR3 reads CASSYSYQGSNYGYTF. CDR3 coding DNA: TGTGCCAGCAGTTACTCGTACCAGGGATCTAACTATGGCTACACCTTC.